This T cell receptor beta chain was recorded in a study of blood T cell repertoires in COVID-19. Study in general: Sample material is recorded as cDNA or gDNA derived from T cells, B-cell-depleted T cells, or PBMCs.

Original methodology: Quantification of nucleated cells was approximated via reference gene primer amplification. Sequencing was performed with immunoSEQ multiplex PCR; in TCRdb, only in-frame clones are kept and a portion is missing. V and J calls and clone size are given by that table; D and trimming were obtained from the DNA. Here the sample spans 190,000 or so clones, roughly 82% being singletons. With V trimmed by 1 base and J by 6 bases, 3 bases remained unmatched. Germline assignment: CDR1 SEHNR and CDR2 FQNEAQ (reference sequence). The CDR3 is made up of 14 amino acids. The cohort comprised adults aged about 18 to 100 years residing in about two dozen US areas. Cohort placement rested on clinical history that participants reported themselves. Comment on this clone: This CDR3 is also generated by other DNA sequences in the sample.

Sequenced material: PBMCs or T cells enriched from blood (not recorded which). This chain connects TRBV7-9 to TRBJ1-5, with 7 nucleotides matching TRBD1. This clonotype originated in a man in his forties who had recovered from COVID-19. Written as DNA, the CDR3 is TGTGCCAGCAGCTTAGGCCAGGGGGGTCAGCCCCAGCATTTT. Its translation is CASSLGQGGQPQHF.